A single sample gave rise to the 10 T cell receptor beta chains below, sequenced in a study of blood T cell repertoires in COVID-19. The data were produced by immunoSEQ multiplex PCR, yet TCRdb's version contains in-frame clones alone and is incomplete. The sample has a few hundred thousand clones, 65% to 90% seen once. The sequencing sample was made of PBMCs or T cells enriched from blood (not recorded which). The receptors come from a woman between 35 and 50 years old with acute COVID-19.

This chain joins TRBV28 and TRBJ1-1; D gene unclear. Trimming shortened V by 5 bases and J by 0 bases, and 10 bases separated the two germline ends. From germline, CDR1 is MDHEN and CDR2 SYDVKM. The CDR3 contains 14 residues. This CDR3 is CASSRSYLNTEAFF. DNA for the CDR3: TGTGCCAGCAGTCGTAGCTACTTGAACACTGAAGCTTTCTTT.

V usage is TRBV4-1 and J usage is TRBJ2-7; 10 nucleotides agree with TRBD2. Looked up from germline, CDR1 is MGHRA and CDR2 is YSYEKL. This CDR3 contains 16 residues. V was pared by 1 base and J by 5 bases, with 8 bases of the junction left unmatched. The CDR3 here is CASSQGELAGVDEQYF. In nucleotides, the CDR3 is TGCGCCAGCAGCCAAGGCGAGCTAGCGGGAGTCGACGAGCAGTACTTC.

The chain employs TRBV19 and TRBJ2-2; 7 bases align to TRBD2. The V segment lost 10 bases and the J segment 5 bases; nucleotides outside the gene matches: 10. The CDR3 totals 14 residues. Germline loops: CDR1 LNHDA, CDR2 SQIVND (reference sequence). CDR3 sequence reads: CATLGGLVTGELFF. The CDR3 nucleotides are TGTGCCACCCTAGGAGGACTAGTGACCGGGGAGCTGTTTTTT.

About this clone itself: The same CDR3 also results from other DNA sequences found in this sample. The V and J genes are TRBV28 and TRBJ2-7, with TRBD1 matching 7 bases. There are 14 residues in the CDR3. V was pared by 5 bases and J by 4 bases, with 8 bases of the junction left unmatched. Looked up from germline, CDR1 is MDHEN and CDR2 is SYDVKM. CDR3 sequence reads: CASSPPGQPYEQYF. Here the CDR3 DNA reads TGTGCCAGCAGTCCGCCGGGACAGCCTTACGAGCAGTACTTC.

The rearrangement joins TRBV6-2 or TRBV6-3 to TRBJ1-2, with 10 bases identical to TRBD1. Germline V gene lookup returns CDR1 MNHEY and CDR2 SVGEGT. With 5 bases clipped from V and 2 bases from J, the junction kept 8 bases outside the gene matches. The CDR3 runs 16 residues. The CDR3 loop is CASSQRQTGGNYGYTF. The DNA of the CDR3 is TGTGCCAGCAGTCAACGCCAGACAGGGGGCAACTATGGCTACACCTTC.

This sequence joins TRBV7-2 and TRBJ2-3; no firm D call. This CDR3 comprises 13 residues. Germline CDR1 is SGHTA and CDR2 is FQGNSA. Trimming shortened V by 5 bases and J by 8 bases, and 14 bases separated the two germline ends. CDR3 coding DNA: TGTGCCAGCAGCCCTGGAGTCGGCGCTACGCAGTATTTT. This sequence encodes CASSPGVGATQYF.

The chain combines TRBV6-5 with TRBJ2-5; the D gene is possibly TRBD1 (5 bases). Germline V gives CDR1 MNHEY, CDR2 SVGAGI. Trimming shortened V by 5 bases and J by 4 bases, and 14 bases separated the two germline ends. The CDR3 spans 14 residues. CDR3 amino acids: CASSRTGWGETQYF. CDR3 sequence (DNA): TGTGCCAGCAGTCGTACAGGTTGGGGAGAGACCCAGTACTTC.

This clone was observed a single time. The chain joins TRBV9 to TRBJ2-2, with 10 nucleotides matching TRBD2. The CDR3 is 17 residues long. With V trimmed by 0 bases and J by 6 bases, 8 bases remained unmatched. Germline CDR1 and CDR2: SGDLS and YYNGEE. The CDR3 protein is CASSVASLAGAAGELFF. CDR3 DNA: TGTGCCAGCAGCGTAGCTTCCCTAGCGGGAGCGGCCGGGGAGCTGTTTTTT.

This sequence joins TRBV5-1 and TRBJ2-6, with unresolved D. The CDR3 has 15 amino acids. The ends were cut back, 5 bases at V and 1 base at J, with 10 bases in the middle. Per germline, CDR1 SGHRS and CDR2 YFSETQ. The CDR3 nucleotides are TGCGCCAGCAGGGCCGCCGTGTCTGGGGCCAACGTCCTGACTTTC. Encoded protein: CASRAAVSGANVLTF.

The rearrangement uses TRBV27 and TRBJ1-1, with D possibly matching TRBD1 (6 bases). Germline values: CDR1 MNHEY, CDR2 SMNVEV (reference sequence). The CDR3 totals 15 residues. Trimming removed 1 base from V and 4 bases from J, with 13 bases in between. The CDR3 here is CASSLYRVGTTEAFF. The CDR3 coding sequence is TGTGCCAGCAGTTTATACAGGGTGGGGACCACTGAAGCTTTCTTT.